This T cell receptor (beta chain) was sequenced for a study of shared clonotypes between healthy human individuals. Study-level background: The donor pool was made up of a couple of women and three men aged 18 to 49.

As regards this clone: The antigen remains undetermined.

Libraries were prepared by immunoSEQ multiplex PCR; TCRdb keeps only in-frame clonotypes and omits some of them. The repertoire holds 500,000 to 700,000 clones, roughly 96% seen once, with about 0.11% in the top ten. General observations from the study: Sharing across four donors was highest in naive CD4 (around 5%) and lowest in memory CD8 (about 0.4%).

Naivety among CD8 cells was defined by CD45RO negativity and positive CCR7 selection, thereby excluding terminally differentiated effector memory CD45RA+ cells. V lost 4 bases and J lost 5; bases outside the gene matches: 10. The germline V gene encodes CDR1 SGHVS and CDR2 FQNEAQ. This CDR3 spans 15 amino acids. This clonotype was sampled from a woman aged 30 to 39 in good health. The V call is TRBV7-8, the J call TRBJ2-7; TRBD2 aligns across 8 bases. The sequencing input was naive CD8+ T cells sorted from blood. CDR3 bases: TGTGCCAGCAGCTATTTGAGCGGGAGTTTGCACGAGCAGTACTTC. Translation gives CASSYLSGSLHEQYF. The entire variable domain, with the rest obtained from reference TRBV7-8 and TRBJ2-7, is as follows: GAGVSQSPRYKVAKRGQDVALRCDPISGHVSLFWYQQALGQGPEFLTYFQNEAQLDKSGLPSDRFFAERPEGSVSTLKIQRTQQEDSAVYLCASSYLSGSLHEQYFGPGTRLTVT.